This T cell receptor beta chain was documented in a study of T cells in Graves' hyperthyroidism and ophthalmopathy. Regarding the study as a whole: Blood also held most thyroid clonotypes expanded beyond 0.001.

Amplification of TCR beta CDR3 regions used RNA as the template. First-round RT-PCR with HTBI primers amplified the TCR CDR3 region. From the multiplex PCR reads, TCRdb called clonotypes with MiXCR, one entry per CDR3 protein. Altogether 500,000 to 650,000 distinct CDR3 sequences are present, around 15% being singletons, with the ten largest covering roughly 13%. This clonotype was detected a few times. Its antigen is undetermined. Trimming took 0 bases from V and 9 from J, leaving 14 bases between them. The germline gives CDR1 SEHNR, CDR2 FQNEAQ (reference sequence). The length of the CDR3 is 14 residues.

The sequencing sample was made of blood. V is TRBV7-9 and J is TRBJ1-1; no clear D. The sequence derives from a woman between 40 and 50 years old with Graves' hyperthyroidism. The CDR3 DNA reads as TGTGCCAGCAGCTTAGCCCTACGGACCCAGAAAGCTTTCTTT. As protein: CASSLALRTQKAFF.